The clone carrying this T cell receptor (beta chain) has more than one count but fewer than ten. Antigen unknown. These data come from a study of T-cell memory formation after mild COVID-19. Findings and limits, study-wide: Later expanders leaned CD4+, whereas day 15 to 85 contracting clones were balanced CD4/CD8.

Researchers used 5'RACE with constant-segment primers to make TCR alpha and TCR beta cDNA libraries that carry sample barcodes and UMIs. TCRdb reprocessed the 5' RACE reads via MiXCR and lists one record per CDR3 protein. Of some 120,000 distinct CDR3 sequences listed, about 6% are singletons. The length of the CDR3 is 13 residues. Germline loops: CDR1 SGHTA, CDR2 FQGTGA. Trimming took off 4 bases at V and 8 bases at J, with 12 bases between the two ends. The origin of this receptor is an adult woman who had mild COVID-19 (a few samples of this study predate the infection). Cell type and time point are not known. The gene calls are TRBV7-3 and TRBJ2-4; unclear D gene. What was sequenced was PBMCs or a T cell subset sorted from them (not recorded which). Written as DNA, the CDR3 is TGTGCCAGCAGCTCCGGAAGAAGGGACATTCAGTACTTC. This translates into CASSSGRRDIQYF.